The next 13 T cell receptor beta chains were all read from a single sample in a study of monozygotic twins with cystic fibrosis. TCRdb's table, derived via immunoSEQ multiplex PCR, lists solely in-frame clones and lacks some. Of around 29,000 clones in the sample, 85% were seen once. Sequencing input: blood. These TCRs come from a girl aged 2-15 years with cystic fibrosis.

This rearrangement joins TRBV30 to TRBJ2-2; the D gene is possibly TRBD2 (5 bases). Germline CDR1 is GTSNPN and CDR2 is SVGIG (reference sequence). The CDR3 consists of 11 residues. V gave up 4 bases and J gave up 7 bases, with 7 bases separating them. The DNA of the CDR3 is TGTGCCTGGACGGGGTTCGGGGAGCTGTTTTTT. Translated: CAWTGFGELFF. The full variable domain, with the rest looked up from reference TRBV30 and TRBJ2-2, is SQTIHQWPATLVQPVGSPLSLECTVEGTSNPNLYWYRQAAGRGLQLLFYSVGIGQISSEVPQNLSASRPQDRQFILSSKKLLLSDSGFYLCAWTGFGELFFGEGSRLTVL.

The chain uses TRBV6-1 and TRBJ1-4, with 8 nucleotides matching TRBD1. The length of the CDR3 is 12 residues. CDR1 is MNHNS and CDR2 is SASEGT in the germline V gene. V lost 6 bases and J lost 8; bases outside the gene matches: 2. The CDR3 region has the DNA TGTGCCAGCAGGAGGACAGGGGAAAAACTGTTTTTT. This translates into CASRRTGEKLFF.

This clone was counted once. The chain employs TRBV2 and TRBJ2-1; 16 bases agree with TRBD2. The CDR3 length is 16 residues. The V gene's germline CDR1 is SNHLY and CDR2 FYNNEI. The V segment lost 6 bases and the J segment 9 bases; nucleotides outside the gene matches: 8. CDR3 coding DNA: TGTGCCAGCAGCGGGACTAGCGGGAGGGCCTTCGGTGAGCAGTTCTTC. Translation gives CASSGTSGRAFGEQFF.

The CDR3 region has the DNA TGTGCCAGCAGTTACGCCTACGAGCAGTACTTC. It codes for CASSYAYEQYF. The rearrangement uses TRBV6-5 and TRBJ2-7; no definite D call. This CDR3 comprises 11 residues. Per germline, CDR1 MNHEY and CDR2 SVGAGI. The germline V and J ends were trimmed by 2 bases and 2 bases, with 1 base remaining between them.

CDR3 loop: CSVGRGLSYEQYF. CDR3 in DNA: TGCAGCGTGGGACGAGGGCTCTCCTACGAGCAGTACTTC. This chain links TRBV29-1 with TRBJ2-7, with D perhaps given as TRBD1 or TRBD2 (5 bases each). Germline V lookup: CDR1 SQVTM, CDR2 ANQGSEA. Trimming removed 6 bases at V and 0 bases at J, with 12 bases between. The length of the CDR3 is 13 residues.

The chain carries TRBV5-4 and TRBJ2-1; TRBD2 matches at 8 bases. Germline V lookup: CDR1 SGHNT, CDR2 YYREEE (reference sequence). J was trimmed by 9 bases and V by 5 bases; bases with no gene match: 10. The CDR3 length is 14 residues. CDR3: CASSFFGAGGEQFF. CDR3 nucleotides: TGTGCCAGCAGTTTCTTTGGGGCGGGAGGTGAGCAGTTCTTC.

The chain joins TRBV2 to TRBJ2-7, with D possibly matching TRBD1 (6 bases). CDR3 size: 14 residues. Germline values: CDR1 SNHLY, CDR2 FYNNEI. Here the CDR3 DNA reads TGTGCCAGCAGTGAAGATCTTGGGGCAGGGGCTTGGGCCGTC. This sequence encodes CASSEDLGAGAWAV.

The CDR3 region is CASSSRGLAGDDEQFF. The CDR3 DNA is TGTGCCAGTAGTTCCCGCGGACTAGCGGGGGATGATGAGCAGTTCTTC. The chain combines TRBV19 with TRBJ2-1; 13 bases are a match to TRBD2. Germline-derived CDR1 and CDR2 are LNHDA and SQIVND (reference sequence). Trimming at V came to 5 bases and at J to 8 bases, leaving 9 bases not matched to a gene. This CDR3 is built from 16 residues.

V usage is TRBV2 and J usage is TRBJ2-1; 9 nucleotides align to TRBD2. V was clipped by 3 bases and J by 3 bases; unmatched bases: 3. The CDR3 is 15 amino acids. Germline CDR1 and CDR2: SNHLY and FYNNEI. In DNA form, the CDR3 reads TGTGCCAGCAGTGACGGGACTAGCATCTACAATGAGCAGTTCTTC. It translates to CASSDGTSIYNEQFF. The full variable domain, rest sourced from reference TRBV2 and TRBJ2-1, is EPEVTQTPSHQVTQMGQEVILRCVPISNHLYFYWYRQILGQKVEFLVSFYNNEISEKSEIFDDQFSVERPDGSNFTLKIRSTKLEDSAMYFCASSDGTSIYNEQFFGPGTRLTVL.

The chain carries TRBV5-1 and TRBJ1-1; D may be TRBD1 (6 bases). The CDR3 length is 16 residues. V was clipped by 0 bases and J by 7 bases, with 19 bases between them. Germline values: CDR1 SGHRS, CDR2 YFSETQ. For the CDR3, the DNA is TGCGCCAGCAGCTTGGAGGGTCCAGGGGTAGGGGTTGAAGCTTTCTTT. Encoded protein: CASSLEGPGVGVEAFF.

The rearrangement joins TRBV13 to TRBJ2-7, with D perhaps being TRBD1 or TRBD2 (6 bases each). V lost 3 bases, J lost 4 bases, and 13 bases lay in between. This CDR3 spans 14 amino acids. Germline V gene sequence: CDR1 PRHDT, CDR2 FYEKMQ (reference sequence). In nucleotides, the CDR3 is TGTGCCAGCAGCTTCTGGGGGGCGCCTTACGAGCAGTACTTC. This encodes CASSFWGAPYEQYF.

J is TRBJ1-1 and V is TRBV10-3; D ambiguous. The CDR3 runs 12 residues. Germline assignment: CDR1 ENHRY and CDR2 SYGVKD. The ends were cut back, 0 bases at V and 10 bases at J, with 9 bases in the middle. CDR3 DNA: TGTGCCATCAGTGAGTCCTTGGTAGCAGCTTTCTTT. The encoded protein is CAISESLVAAFF.

This chain joins TRBV6-6 and TRBJ2-7; D is uncertain. The germline V gene has CDR1 MNHNY and CDR2 SVGAGI (reference sequence). Trimming pared 11 bases from V and 2 bases from J, leaving 13 bases between. The CDR3 consists of 12 residues. The CDR3, as DNA: TGTGCCGCATCATCCCAAACCTACGAGCAGTACTTC. It translates to CAASSQTYEQYF.